The 22 T cell receptor beta chains below all came from one sample that was sequenced in a study of blood T cells in healthy people across ages. A second roughly 7 to 11 cycle PCR used barcoded and J-beta primers. TCRdb reprocessed the 5' RACE reads via MiXCR and lists one record per CDR3 protein. The table lists fewer than 600,000 distinct CDR3 sequences, approximately 26% of them singletons. Another study also made use of these data, one on T cells of mothers and their children.

The material sequenced was blood. All receptors derive from a boy between 2 and 15 years old in good health.

The chain recombines TRBV20-1 with TRBJ1-6, with 7 bases aligning to TRBD1. This CDR3 contains 13 residues. Germline CDR1 and CDR2: DFQATT and SNEGSKA (reference sequence). V gave up 3 bases and J gave up 9 bases; unmatched junction bases: 5. CDR3 sequence: CSASEDRFSPLHF. The CDR3 region has the DNA TGCAGTGCTAGCGAGGACAGGTTTTCACCCCTCCACTTT.

This clonotype was counted between two and nine times. The chain has TRBV5-1 and TRBJ2-5; TRBD2 agrees at 10 bases. Germline V gives CDR1 SGHRS, CDR2 YFSETQ. V lost 3 bases, J lost 4 bases, and 6 bases stayed unmatched. This CDR3 has 15 amino acids. CDR3 in amino acids: CASSYGLAVGETQYF. In nucleotides, the CDR3 is TGCGCCAGCAGCTACGGACTAGCGGTGGGAGAGACCCAGTACTTC.

This clonotype was seen a handful of times. The V gene is TRBV2, the J gene TRBJ2-7, with D perhaps being TRBD1 or TRBD2 (5 bases each). Germline V gives CDR1 SNHLY, CDR2 FYNNEI. Trimming took 7 bases from V and 5 from J, leaving 15 bases between them. CDR3 size: 13 residues. The CDR3 reads CASTYGRGDEQYF. In nucleotides, the CDR3 is TGTGCCAGCACCTACGGCCGAGGGGACGAGCAGTACTTC.

In its sample, this clonotype was seen many times. The chain employs TRBV10-3 and TRBJ2-5; TRBD2 agrees at 9 bases. V lost 3 bases to trimming and J lost 4 bases; unmatched junction nucleotides: 3. Germline loops: CDR1 ENHRY, CDR2 SYGVKD. This CDR3 has 14 amino acids. The CDR3 here is CAISDGTSTETQYF. CDR3 DNA sequence: TGTGCCATCAGTGATGGGACTAGCACAGAGACCCAGTACTTC.

The rearrangement uses TRBV4-2 and TRBJ2-7; unclear D gene. V dropped 0 bases and J dropped 6 bases, with 12 bases sitting between them. Per germline, CDR1 LGHNA and CDR2 YNFKEQ. The CDR3 has 14 residues. The CDR3 reads CASSQEPRAVEQYF. The CDR3 DNA reads TGTGCCAGCAGCCAAGAACCTCGGGCCGTCGAGCAGTACTTC.

Only a few counts were recorded for this clonotype. V is TRBV6-5 and J is TRBJ2-1; 9 nucleotides line up with TRBD1. The J call is doubtful: the DNA matches TRBJ2-5 better. The germline CDR1 and CDR2 sequences are MNHEY and SVGAGI. The CDR3 contains 15 residues. CDR3 coding DNA: TGTGCCAGCAGTTACTCGGGGACAGGGAGAGAGACCCAGTACTTC. It is translated as CASSYSGTGRETQYF.

CDR3 nucleotides: TGTGCCAGCAGTTTACGGGAGGGACGGAGGTTCTATGGCTACACCTTC. The encoded protein is CASSLREGRRFYGYTF. The chain is built from TRBV12-3 or TRBV12-4 and TRBJ1-2; D might be TRBD1 (5 bases). This CDR3 is built from 16 residues. Deletions cut 2 bases from V and 4 bases from J, with 17 bases between.

Points on this clonotype: Just one base apart from a much larger clone, this may be a read error. The chain carries TRBV11-2 and TRBJ1-1; no clear D. Trimming took 2 bases from V and 3 from J, leaving 7 bases between them. The germline CDR1 and CDR2 sequences are SGHAT and FQNNGV. The CDR3 loop spans 13 amino acids. The CDR3 protein is CASSLQLYTEAFF. CDR3 bases: TGTGCCAGCAGCTTACAACTCTACACTGAAGCTTTCTTT.

The V call is TRBV2, the J call TRBJ1-2, with TRBD1 as a possible D gene (6 bases). The V gene's germline CDR1 is SNHLY and CDR2 FYNNEI. The V end was cut by 6 bases, the J end by 4 bases, with 18 bases between. CDR3 length equals 15 residues. The CDR3 loop is CASRAKRRTAYGYTF. The CDR3 DNA reads TGTGCCAGCAGGGCAAAACGACGGACAGCCTATGGCTACACCTTC. The whole variable domain, filled in from reference TRBV2 and TRBJ1-2, reads EPEVTQTPSHQVTQMGQEVILRCVPISNHLYFYWYRQILGQKVEFLVSFYNNEISEKSEIFDDQFSVERPDGSNFTLKIRSTKLEDSAMYFCASRAKRRTAYGYTFGSGTRLTVV.

This clonotype was seen a few times. V usage is TRBV7-8 and J usage is TRBJ1-2, with a tentative D call TRBD1 (5 bases). Germline V gives CDR1 SGHVS, CDR2 FQNEAQ. The CDR3 consists of 14 residues. The ends were cut back, 4 bases at V and 4 bases at J, with 13 bases in the middle. The CDR3 sequence: CASSSGSGPYGYTF. In nucleotides, the CDR3 is TGTGCCAGCAGCTCAGGGTCAGGCCCCTATGGCTACACCTTC.

This clonotype was seen only a few times. The rearrangement uses TRBV6-1 and TRBJ2-3; 8 bases align to TRBD2. This CDR3 has 14 residues. Trimming took 7 bases from V and 3 from J; bases not matched to a gene: 6. Germline lookup yields CDR1 MNHNS and CDR2 SASEGT. Written as DNA, the CDR3 is TGTGCCAGCACTGGACTAGCCCTGACAGATACGCAGTATTTT. This gives the protein CASTGLALTDTQYF.

The rearrangement links TRBV12-3 or TRBV12-4 to TRBJ2-5, with TRBD2 matching over 8 bases. CDR3 length equals 15 residues. Unmatched junction bases numbered 11, after V lost 6 bases and J lost 5 bases. The CDR3 nucleotides are TGTGCCAGCAGCCGTGGGAGTAGCGGGACCGAGACCCAGTACTTC. Amino acids: CASSRGSSGTETQYF.

This clonotype occurred a few times. The chain couples TRBV29-1 to TRBJ2-3; perhaps TRBD1 as D (5 bases). The CDR3 length is 14 residues. Germline values: CDR1 SQVTM, CDR2 ANQGSEA. V dropped 5 bases and J dropped 2 bases, with 14 bases sitting between them. This CDR3 reads CSVLHPTDTDTQYF. The CDR3 nucleotides read TGCAGCGTTCTCCATCCGACAGACACAGATACGCAGTATTTT.

This chain connects TRBV5-5 to TRBJ2-1, with 10 nucleotides matching TRBD1. Per germline, CDR1 SGHKS and CDR2 YYEKEE (reference sequence). Trimming at V came to 1 base and at J to 5 bases, leaving 3 bases not matched to a gene. The CDR3 loop spans 15 amino acids. Here the CDR3 reads CASSLSGTGDNEQFF. The CDR3 DNA is TGTGCCAGCAGCTTGTCCGGGACAGGGGACAATGAGCAGTTCTTC.

This chain joins TRBV9 and TRBJ1-1, with D possibly matching TRBD1 (6 bases). With 3 bases removed from V and 5 bases from J, the gap between germline ends came to 14 bases. The CDR3 totals 14 residues. Germline V gene data show CDR1 as SGDLS and CDR2 as YYNGEE. CDR3 in amino acids: CASSASHTGTEAFF. In nucleotides, the CDR3 is TGTGCCAGCAGCGCGAGCCACACAGGGACTGAAGCTTTCTTT.

The chain joins TRBV7-2 to TRBJ2-5; D not certain. Judging by the DNA end, TRBJ2-7 fits better; the J call may be wrong. CDR1 SGHTA and CDR2 FQGNSA come from the germline V gene. This CDR3 spans 15 amino acids. The DNA of the CDR3 is TGTGCCAGCAGCTTAACCGAAGCCCCAACCTACGAGCAGTACTTC. Protein product: CASSLTEAPTYEQYF.

This chain connects TRBV3-1 to TRBJ2-5, with TRBD2 matching 7 bases. The J segment lost 5 bases and the V segment lost 8 bases, leaving 8 bases of the junction unmatched. From germline, CDR1 is LGHDT and CDR2 YNNKEL (reference sequence). The CDR3 totals 13 residues. The CDR3 region has the DNA TGTGCCAGCCGGGGGAGGGCGTGGGAGACCCAGTACTTC. Translated, it gives CASRGRAWETQYF.

The chain joins TRBV11-2 to TRBJ2-7; D is uncertain. Per germline, CDR1 SGHAT and CDR2 FQNNGV. CDR3 length: 13 residues. V lost 2 bases to trimming and J lost 3 bases, with 8 bases between them. CDR3 in DNA: TGTGCCAGCAGCTTATACACGAACTACGAGCAGTACTTC. Translated, it gives CASSLYTNYEQYF.

The chain employs TRBV11-2 and TRBJ2-7; a possible D gene is TRBD1 (5 bases). Between the trimmed V and J ends, which lost 5 bases and 4 bases, there was a span of 18 bases. Germline-derived CDR1 and CDR2 are SGHAT and FQNNGV. The length of the CDR3 is 15 residues. The CDR3 sequence is CASSPDSSIPYEQYF. CDR3 nucleotides: TGTGCCAGCAGCCCCGACAGCTCCATTCCTTACGAGCAGTACTTC.

This chain connects TRBV5-4 to TRBJ2-7; 10 bases agree with TRBD1. The CDR3 runs 14 residues. V was pared by 5 bases and J by 4 bases, with 6 bases of the junction left unmatched. The germline gives CDR1 SGHNT, CDR2 YYREEE (reference sequence). CDR3 loop: CASSRGTGDYEQYF. CDR3 sequence (DNA): TGTGCCAGCAGTCGCGGGACAGGGGATTACGAGCAGTACTTC.

In DNA form, the CDR3 reads TGTGCCAGCAGCGTAGCCCCGGGAGAGGCCCACGAGCAGTACTTC. This sequence encodes CASSVAPGEAHEQYF. V gene TRBV9 combines with J gene TRBJ2-7; tentatively, D is TRBD2 (6 bases). The CDR3 contains 15 residues. Trimming stripped 0 bases from V and 5 bases from J, with 15 bases between. Germline CDR1 and CDR2: SGDLS and YYNGEE.

This clonotype came up a few times. This chain connects TRBV7-9 to TRBJ2-7; 9 positions agree with TRBD2. The DNA end lines up better with TRBJ2-5; the J call may be wrong. There are 14 residues in the CDR3. Germline-derived CDR1 and CDR2 are SEHNR and FQNEAQ (reference sequence). DNA of the CDR3: TGTGCCAGCAGCTTCTTGAGCGGGGGGGAGACCCAGTACTTC. Residues: CASSFLSGGETQYF.